Shown below are 11 T cell receptor beta chains from a single sample sequenced in a study of radiotherapy plus CTLA-4 blockade in lung cancer. Some clones are missing from TCRdb's copy, which holds only in-frame ones; the method was immunoSEQ multiplex PCR. Among tens of thousands of clones, about 88% were seen once, and the ten largest hold approximately 0.9%. Sequenced material: peripheral blood, taken from a patient treated with radiotherapy plus ipilimumab. The receptors stem from a human donor with non-small cell lung cancer who had stable disease on radiotherapy plus ipilimumab.

This chain joins TRBV6-5 and TRBJ2-7; no clear D gene. This CDR3 is 12 amino acids long. The germline CDR1 and CDR2 sequences are MNHEY and SVGAGI. Trimming cost V 3 bases and J 1 base, with 4 bases left between them. The CDR3 nucleotides are TGTGCCAGCAGTTATACGTCCTACGAGCAGTACTTC. Translated: CASSYTSYEQYF.

Only a few counts were recorded for this clone. The rearrangement joins TRBV7-9 to TRBJ1-4; TRBD1 matches 9 bases. Germline V lookup: CDR1 SEHNR, CDR2 FQNEAQ (reference sequence). This CDR3 has 15 residues. Trimming took 2 bases from V and 7 from J; bases not matched to a gene: 5. The CDR3 region is CASSLRQGGSEKLFF. The CDR3 DNA is TGTGCCAGCAGCTTAAGACAGGGGGGGAGTGAAAAACTGTTTTTT. Supplemented by reference TRBV7-9 and TRBJ1-4, the full variable domain reads DTGVSQNPRHKITKRGQNVTFRCDPISEHNRLYWYRQTLGQGPEFLTYFQNEAQLEKSRLLSDRFSAERPKGSFSTLEIQRTEQGDSAMYLCASSLRQGGSEKLFFGSGTQLSVL.

This sequence joins TRBV5-6 and TRBJ2-3; the match to TRBD1 covers 10 bases. V lost 5 bases to trimming and J lost 1 base; unmatched junction nucleotides: 4. Germline CDR1 is SGHDT and CDR2 is YYEEEE. CDR3 length: 15 amino acids. In DNA, the CDR3 is TGTGCCAGCAGTTTCGGGACAGGGGGCACAGATACGCAGTATTTT. Its translation is CASSFGTGGTDTQYF.

V is TRBV7-8 and J is TRBJ1-3; perhaps TRBD1 as D (6 bases). CDR3 length: 15 amino acids. The germline V gene encodes CDR1 SGHVS and CDR2 FQNEAQ. V was shortened by 2 bases and J by 2 bases, with 10 bases between the two germline ends. CDR3 region: CASSLSTGAGNTIYF. CDR3 DNA: TGTGCCAGCAGCTTATCGACAGGAGCTGGAAACACCATATATTTT.

This clone appeared once. The genes are TRBV7-3 and TRBJ2-7; weak D call: TRBD2 (6 bases). This CDR3 has 15 amino acids. CDR1 and CDR2 from the germline V gene are SGHTA and FQGTGA. Deletions cut 0 bases from V and 0 bases from J, with 9 bases between. The CDR3 DNA sequence: TGTGCCAGCAGCTTAACTGGACTATCCTCCTACGAGCAGTACTTC. As protein: CASSLTGLSSYEQYF.

The chain employs TRBV11-3 and TRBJ1-1, with no clear D. Germline CDR1 SGHNT, CDR2 YENEEA. The CDR3 extends over 13 amino acids. V shed 2 bases and J shed 1 base, with 5 bases lying between them. DNA of the CDR3: TGTGCCAGCAGCTTAACCGGGAACACTGAAGCTTTCTTT. Translated: CASSLTGNTEAFF.

J is TRBJ1-1 and V is TRBV30; TRBD1 agrees at 9 bases. With 4 bases clipped from V and 5 bases from J, the junction kept 5 bases outside the gene matches. The length of the CDR3 is 13 residues. Germline assignment: CDR1 GTSNPN and CDR2 SVGIG (reference sequence). The CDR3: CAWTPTGGTEAFF. DNA of the CDR3: TGTGCCTGGACCCCGACAGGGGGTACTGAAGCTTTCTTT.

This chain joins TRBV1 and TRBJ2-3. TRBV1 is termed a pseudogene. The CDR3 spans 14 residues. CDR3 sequence: CTSSQDDATDTQYF. The CDR3 region has the DNA TGCACCAGCAGCCAAGATGACGCCACAGATACGCAGTATTTT.

The chain is built from TRBV4-1 and TRBJ2-1, with 11 nucleotides matching TRBD2. The CDR3 sequence is 15 residues long. V shed 0 bases and J 10 bases; nucleotides not matched to a gene: 5. The germline V gene has CDR1 MGHRA and CDR2 YSYEKL. For the CDR3, the DNA is TGCGCCAGCAGCCAAGATCGGGTAGCGGGGGGGGAGCAGTTCTTC. Protein: CASSQDRVAGGEQFF.

The J gene is TRBJ1-2, the V gene TRBV28; 7 bases match TRBD1. The V segment lost 2 bases and the J segment 0 bases; nucleotides outside the gene matches: 3. Germline lookup yields CDR1 MDHEN and CDR2 SYDVKM. The CDR3 has 15 residues. The CDR3 DNA is TGTGCCAGCAGTTTAACAGGGACAGCTAACTATGGCTACACCTTC. This codes for CASSLTGTANYGYTF.

The CDR3 DNA sequence: TGCGCCAGCAGCATATCACAGGTCAAAACCGGGGAGCTGTTTTTT. Its translation: CASSISQVKTGELFF. J is TRBJ2-2 and V is TRBV5-1; weak D call: TRBD1 (5 bases). With 4 bases removed from V and 5 bases from J, the gap between germline ends came to 15 bases. CDR3 length: 15 amino acids. The V gene's germline CDR1 is SGHRS and CDR2 YFSETQ.